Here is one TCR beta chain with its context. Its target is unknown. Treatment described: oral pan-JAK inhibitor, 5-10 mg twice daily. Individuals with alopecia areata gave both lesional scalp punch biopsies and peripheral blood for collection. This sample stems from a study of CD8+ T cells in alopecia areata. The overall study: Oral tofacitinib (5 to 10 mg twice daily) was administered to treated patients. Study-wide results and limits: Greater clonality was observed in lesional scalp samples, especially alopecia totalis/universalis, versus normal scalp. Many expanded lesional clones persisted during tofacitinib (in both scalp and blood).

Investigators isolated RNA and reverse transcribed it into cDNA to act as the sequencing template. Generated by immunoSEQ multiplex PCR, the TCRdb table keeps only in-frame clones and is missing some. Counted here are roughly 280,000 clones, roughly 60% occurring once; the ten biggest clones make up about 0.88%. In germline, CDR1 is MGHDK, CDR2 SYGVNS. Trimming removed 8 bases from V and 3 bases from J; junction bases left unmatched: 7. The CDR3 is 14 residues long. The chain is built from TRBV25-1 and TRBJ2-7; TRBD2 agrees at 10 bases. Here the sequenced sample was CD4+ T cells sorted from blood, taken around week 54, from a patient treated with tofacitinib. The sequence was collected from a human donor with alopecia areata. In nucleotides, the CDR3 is TGTGCCAGCCGGAGCGGGGGGGATTACTACGAGCAGTACTTC. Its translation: CASRSGGDYYEQYF.